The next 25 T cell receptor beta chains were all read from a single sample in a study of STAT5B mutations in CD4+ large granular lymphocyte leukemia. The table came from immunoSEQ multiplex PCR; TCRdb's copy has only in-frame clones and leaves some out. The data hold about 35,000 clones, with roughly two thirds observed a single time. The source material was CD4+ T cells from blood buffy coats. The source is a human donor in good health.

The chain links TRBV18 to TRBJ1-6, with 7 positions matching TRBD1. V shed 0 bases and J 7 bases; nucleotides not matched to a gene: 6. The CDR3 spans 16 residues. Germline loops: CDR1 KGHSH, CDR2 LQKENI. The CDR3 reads CASSPPTGQLNSPLHF. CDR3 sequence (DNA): TGTGCCAGCTCACCACCGACGGGACAGCTCAATTCACCCCTCCACTTT.

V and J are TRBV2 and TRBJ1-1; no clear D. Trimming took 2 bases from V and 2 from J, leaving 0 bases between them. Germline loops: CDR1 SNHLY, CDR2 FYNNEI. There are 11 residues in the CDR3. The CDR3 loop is CASSENTEAFF. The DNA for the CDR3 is TGTGCCAGCAGTGAAAACACTGAAGCTTTCTTT.

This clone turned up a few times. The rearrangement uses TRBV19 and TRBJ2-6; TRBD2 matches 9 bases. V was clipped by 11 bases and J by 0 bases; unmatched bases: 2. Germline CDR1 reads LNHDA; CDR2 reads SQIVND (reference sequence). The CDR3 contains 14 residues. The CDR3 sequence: CAVSGGSGANVLTF. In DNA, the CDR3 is TGTGCCGTTAGCGGGGGCTCTGGGGCCAACGTCCTGACTTTC.

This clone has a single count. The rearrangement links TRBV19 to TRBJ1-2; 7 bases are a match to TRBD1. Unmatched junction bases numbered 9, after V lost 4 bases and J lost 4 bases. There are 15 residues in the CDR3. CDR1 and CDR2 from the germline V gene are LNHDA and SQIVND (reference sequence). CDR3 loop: CASSTGTASFYGYTF. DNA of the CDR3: TGTGCCAGTAGTACAGGGACAGCCTCATTCTATGGCTACACCTTC.

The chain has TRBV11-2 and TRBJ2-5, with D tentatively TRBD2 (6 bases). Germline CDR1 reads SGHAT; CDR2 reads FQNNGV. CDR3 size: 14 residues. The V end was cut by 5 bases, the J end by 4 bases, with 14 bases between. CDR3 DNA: TGTGCCAGCAGCCGGGACTCAGCAGGAGAGACCCAGTACTTC. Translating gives CASSRDSAGETQYF.

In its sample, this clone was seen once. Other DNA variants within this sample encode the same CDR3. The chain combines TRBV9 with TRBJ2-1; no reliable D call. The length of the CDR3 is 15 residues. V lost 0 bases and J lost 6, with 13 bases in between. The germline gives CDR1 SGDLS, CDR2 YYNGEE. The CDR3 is CASSVVVGPGNEQFF. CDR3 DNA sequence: TGTGCCAGCAGCGTAGTGGTAGGGCCGGGCAATGAGCAGTTCTTC.

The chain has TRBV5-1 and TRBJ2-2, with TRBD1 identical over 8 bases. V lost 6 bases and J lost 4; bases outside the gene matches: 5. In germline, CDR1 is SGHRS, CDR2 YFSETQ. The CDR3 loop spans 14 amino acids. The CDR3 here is CASNDGQGTGELFF. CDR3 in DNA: TGCGCCAGCAACGATGGACAGGGCACCGGGGAGCTGTTTTTT.

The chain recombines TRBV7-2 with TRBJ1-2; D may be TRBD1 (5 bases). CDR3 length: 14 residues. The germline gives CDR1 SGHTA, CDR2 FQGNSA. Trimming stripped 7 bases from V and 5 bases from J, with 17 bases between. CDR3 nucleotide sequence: TGTGCCAGCAACCTACCGGGGGGTGGTTATGGCTACACCTTC. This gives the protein CASNLPGGGYGYTF.

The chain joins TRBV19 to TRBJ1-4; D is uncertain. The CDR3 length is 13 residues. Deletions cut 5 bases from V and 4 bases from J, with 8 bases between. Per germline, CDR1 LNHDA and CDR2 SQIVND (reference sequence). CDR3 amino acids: CASSSGVNEKLFF. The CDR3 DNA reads TGTGCCAGTAGTTCCGGGGTTAATGAAAAACTGTTTTTT.

The CDR3 DNA sequence: TGCGCCAGCAGATCCGGGACACTTTACGAGCAGTACTTC. This translates into CASRSGTLYEQYF. The chain couples TRBV10-2 to TRBJ2-7; D is perhaps TRBD1 (6 bases). The CDR3 loop spans 13 amino acids. CDR1 is WSHSY and CDR2 is SAAADI in the germline V gene. V lost 6 bases to trimming and J lost 4 bases, with 13 bases between them.

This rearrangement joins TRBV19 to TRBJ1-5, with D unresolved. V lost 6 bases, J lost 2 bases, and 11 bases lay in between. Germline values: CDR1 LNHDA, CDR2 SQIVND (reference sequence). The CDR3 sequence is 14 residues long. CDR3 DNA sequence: TGTGCCAGTAGAATGCTAAGGGGCAATCAGCCCCAGCATTTT. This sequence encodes CASRMLRGNQPQHF.

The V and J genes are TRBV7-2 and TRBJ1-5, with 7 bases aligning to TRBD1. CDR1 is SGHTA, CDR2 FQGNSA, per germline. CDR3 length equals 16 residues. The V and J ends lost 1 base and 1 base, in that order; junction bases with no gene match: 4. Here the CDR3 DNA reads TGTGCCAGCAGCTTAGTAGGGGGCCAAAGCAATCAGCCCCAGCATTTT. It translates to CASSLVGGQSNQPQHF.

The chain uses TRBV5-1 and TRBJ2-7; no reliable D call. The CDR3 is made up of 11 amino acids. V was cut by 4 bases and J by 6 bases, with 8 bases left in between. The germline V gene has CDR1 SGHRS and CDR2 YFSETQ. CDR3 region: CASSKNVEQYF. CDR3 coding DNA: TGCGCCAGCAGCAAGAACGTCGAGCAGTACTTC. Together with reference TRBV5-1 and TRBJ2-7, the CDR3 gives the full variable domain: KAGVTQTPRYLIKTRGQQVTLSCSPISGHRSVSWYQQTPGQGLQFLFEYFSETQRNKGNFPGRFSGRQFSNSRSEMNVSTLELGDSALYLCASSKNVEQYFGPGTRLTVT.

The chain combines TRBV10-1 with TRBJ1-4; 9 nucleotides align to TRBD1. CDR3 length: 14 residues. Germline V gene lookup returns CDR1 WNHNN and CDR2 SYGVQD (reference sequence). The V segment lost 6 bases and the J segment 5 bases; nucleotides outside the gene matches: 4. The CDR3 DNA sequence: TGCGCCAGCAGCGCCGGGACAGGGAATGAAAAACTGTTTTTT. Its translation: CASSAGTGNEKLFF.

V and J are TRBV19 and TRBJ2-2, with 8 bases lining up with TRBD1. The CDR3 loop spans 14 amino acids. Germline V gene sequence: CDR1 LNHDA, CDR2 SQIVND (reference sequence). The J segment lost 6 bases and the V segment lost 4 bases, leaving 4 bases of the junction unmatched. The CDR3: CASSTRTGSGELFF. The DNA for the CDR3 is TGTGCCAGTAGTACCCGGACAGGGTCCGGGGAGCTGTTTTTT.

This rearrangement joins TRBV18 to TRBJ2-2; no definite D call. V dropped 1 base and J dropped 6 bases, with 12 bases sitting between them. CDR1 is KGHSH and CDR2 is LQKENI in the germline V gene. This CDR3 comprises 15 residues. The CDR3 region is CASSPREERAGELFF. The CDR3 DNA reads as TGTGCCAGCTCACCACGAGAAGAACGGGCCGGGGAGCTGTTTTTT. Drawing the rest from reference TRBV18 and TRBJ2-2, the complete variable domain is NAGVMQNPRHLVRRRGQEARLRCSPMKGHSHVYWYRQLPEEGLKFMVYLQKENIIDESGMPKERFSAEFPKEGPSILRIQQVVRGDSAAYFCASSPREERAGELFFGEGSRLTVL.

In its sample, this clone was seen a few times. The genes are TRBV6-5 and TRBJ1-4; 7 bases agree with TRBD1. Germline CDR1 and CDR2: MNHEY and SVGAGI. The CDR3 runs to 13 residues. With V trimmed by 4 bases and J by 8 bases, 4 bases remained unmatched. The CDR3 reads CASSFRGWEKLFF. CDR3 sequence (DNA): TGTGCCAGCAGTTTCAGGGGGTGGGAAAAACTGTTTTTT.

CDR3 DNA sequence: TGTGCCAGCTCACCACCGAACGGCAGGGGCCAAGAGACCCAGTACTTC. As protein: CASSPPNGRGQETQYF. This rearrangement joins TRBV18 to TRBJ2-5, with D possibly TRBD1 on 6 matching bases. V shed 0 bases and J shed 1 base, with 12 bases lying between them. Germline values: CDR1 KGHSH, CDR2 LQKENI. The CDR3 spans 16 residues.

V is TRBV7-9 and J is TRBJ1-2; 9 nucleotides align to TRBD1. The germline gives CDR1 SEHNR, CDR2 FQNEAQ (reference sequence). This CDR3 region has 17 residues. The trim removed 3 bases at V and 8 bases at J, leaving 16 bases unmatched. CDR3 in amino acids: CASSLRDRAIAEGGYTF. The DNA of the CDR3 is TGTGCCAGCAGCTTGCGGGACAGGGCCATCGCTGAGGGGGGCTACACCTTC. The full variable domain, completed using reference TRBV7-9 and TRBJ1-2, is DTGVSQNPRHKITKRGQNVTFRCDPISEHNRLYWYRQTLGQGPEFLTYFQNEAQLEKSRLLSDRFSAERPKGSFSTLEIQRTEQGDSAMYLCASSLRDRAIAEGGYTFGSGTRLTVV.

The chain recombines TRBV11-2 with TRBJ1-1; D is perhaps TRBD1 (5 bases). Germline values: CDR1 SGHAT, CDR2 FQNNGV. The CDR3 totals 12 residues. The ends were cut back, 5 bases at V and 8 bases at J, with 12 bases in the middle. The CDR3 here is CASSPGGGEAFF. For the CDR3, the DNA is TGTGCCAGCAGCCCTGGGGGGGGAGAAGCTTTCTTT. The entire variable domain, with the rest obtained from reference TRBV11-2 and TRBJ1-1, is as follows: EAGVAQSPRYKIIEKRQSVAFWCNPISGHATLYWYQQILGQGPKLLIQFQNNGVVDDSQLPKDRFSAERLKGVDSTLKIQPAKLEDSAVYLCASSPGGGEAFFGQGTRLTVV.

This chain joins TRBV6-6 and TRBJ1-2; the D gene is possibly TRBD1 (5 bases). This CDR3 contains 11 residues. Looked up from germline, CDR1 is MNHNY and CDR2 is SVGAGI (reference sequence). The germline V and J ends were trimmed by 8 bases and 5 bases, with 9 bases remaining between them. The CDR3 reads CASGTEYGYTF. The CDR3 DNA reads TGTGCCAGCGGGACGGAGTATGGCTACACCTTC.

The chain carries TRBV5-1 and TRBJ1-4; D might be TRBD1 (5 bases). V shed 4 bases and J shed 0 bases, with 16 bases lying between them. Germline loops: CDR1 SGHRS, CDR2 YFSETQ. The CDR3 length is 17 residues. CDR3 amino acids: CASSAGGGAATNEKLFF. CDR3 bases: TGCGCCAGCAGCGCCGGGGGAGGGGCCGCAACTAATGAAAAACTGTTTTTT.

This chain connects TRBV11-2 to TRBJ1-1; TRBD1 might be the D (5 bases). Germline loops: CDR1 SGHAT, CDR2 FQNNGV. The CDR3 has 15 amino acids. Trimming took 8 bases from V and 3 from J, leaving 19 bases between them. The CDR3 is CASGTVEGRDTEAFF. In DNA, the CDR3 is TGTGCCAGCGGTACCGTGGAGGGGCGGGACACTGAAGCTTTCTTT.

CDR3 coding DNA: TGTGCCACGGGGGACAGGATCTATGGCTACACCTTC. Its protein product is CATGDRIYGYTF. V usage is TRBV6-5 and J usage is TRBJ1-2; 8 bases match TRBD1. Germline-derived CDR1 and CDR2 are MNHEY and SVGAGI. J gave up 4 bases and V 10 bases, and 5 bases lay outside the gene matches. The CDR3 spans 12 residues.

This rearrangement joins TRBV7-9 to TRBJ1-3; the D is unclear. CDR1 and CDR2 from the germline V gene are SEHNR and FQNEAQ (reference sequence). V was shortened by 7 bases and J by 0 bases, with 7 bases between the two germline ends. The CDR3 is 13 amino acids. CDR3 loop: CASTGNSGNTIYF. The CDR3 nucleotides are TGTGCCAGCACCGGAAACTCTGGAAACACCATATATTTT.